This TCR beta chain was obtained from a study of cytomegalovirus exposure and HLA in healthy donors. Primers: 60 Vbeta forward and 13 Jbeta reverse. The protocol was immunoSEQ multiplex PCR, while the TCRdb copy is restricted to in-frame clones and leaves out a portion. This sample has 150,000 to 180,000 clones, with 70% to 80% found just once. This clone came up a few times. The CDR3 contains 15 residues. Germline V gene sequence: CDR1 SGHDT, CDR2 YYEEEE. The V gene end was trimmed by 4 bases and the J gene end by 9 bases; junction bases not matched to a gene: 8. Material: PBMCs. The chain employs TRBV5-6 and TRBJ1-6; 9 bases line up with TRBD1. The receptor's source is a man aged 25 to 40 in good health and CMV-seropositive. CDR3 sequence reads: CASSAGTGSRSPLHF. DNA for the CDR3: TGTGCCAGCAGCGCCGGGACAGGGAGTCGTTCACCCCTCCACTTT.